This TCR beta chain is drawn from a study of identifying expanded T cells in peripheral blood. This clone was detected only once. Profiled with immunoSEQ multiplex PCR; TCRdb holds only in-frame clones, not every one. Among 90,000 to 120,000 clones listed, approximately 90% were seen once. The trim removed 2 bases at V and 6 bases at J, leaving 4 bases unmatched. This CDR3 region has 15 residues. Germline V gene data show CDR1 as SEHNR and CDR2 as FQNEAQ (reference sequence). Sample: blood. J is TRBJ2-4 and V is TRBV7-9; 10 bases align to TRBD1. This clonotype originated in a person aged 18-70 years in good health. CDR3 coding DNA: TGTGCCAGCAGCTTACGCGGGACAGGGGTAAACATTCAGTACTTC. As protein: CASSLRGTGVNIQYF.